This T cell receptor (beta chain) was profiled in a study of blood T cell repertoires in COVID-19. Study at large: The samples span acute and convalescent COVID-19 from the United States, Italy and Spain. PBMCs, B-cell-depleted T cells, or T cells were the source of the cDNA or gDNA that made up the material.

Trimming took 0 bases from V and 0 from J, leaving 5 bases between them. In germline, CDR1 is MNHNY, CDR2 SVGAGI (reference sequence). The CDR3 covers 14 residues. Per the study methods: Amplification from reference gene primers served as the basis for estimated nucleated cell counts. Generated by immunoSEQ multiplex PCR, the TCRdb table keeps only in-frame clones and is missing some. The D gene and trimming were derived from the DNA, and the V and J assignments and clone size from that table. The sample lists 250,000 to 300,000 clones; about nine tenths were seen once. The sample was peripheral blood. The gene calls are TRBV6-6 and TRBJ1-1, with D possibly being TRBD1 (5 bases). This clonotype was sampled from a woman between 25 and 40 years old with active or convalescent COVID-19. CDR3 region: CASSYSGVNTEAFF. The CDR3 nucleotides are TGTGCCAGCAGTTACTCAGGGGTGAACACTGAAGCTTTCTTT.